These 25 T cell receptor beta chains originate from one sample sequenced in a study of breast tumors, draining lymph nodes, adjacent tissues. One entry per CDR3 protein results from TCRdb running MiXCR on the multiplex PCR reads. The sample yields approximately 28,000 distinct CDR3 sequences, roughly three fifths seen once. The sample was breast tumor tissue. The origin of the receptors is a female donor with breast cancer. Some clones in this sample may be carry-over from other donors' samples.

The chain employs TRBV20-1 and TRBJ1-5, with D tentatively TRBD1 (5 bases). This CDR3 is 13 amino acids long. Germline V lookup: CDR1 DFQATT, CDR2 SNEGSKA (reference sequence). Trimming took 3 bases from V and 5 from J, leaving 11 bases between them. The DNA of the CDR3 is TGCAGTGCTAGTCAGGGTTTGGATCAGCCCCAGCATTTT. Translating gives CSASQGLDQPQHF.

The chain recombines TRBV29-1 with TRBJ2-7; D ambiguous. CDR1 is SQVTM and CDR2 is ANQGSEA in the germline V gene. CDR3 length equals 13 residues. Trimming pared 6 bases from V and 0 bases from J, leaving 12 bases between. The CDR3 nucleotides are TGCAGCGTAAAATCTAGGAGCTCCTACGAGCAGTACTTC. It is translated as CSVKSRSSYEQYF.

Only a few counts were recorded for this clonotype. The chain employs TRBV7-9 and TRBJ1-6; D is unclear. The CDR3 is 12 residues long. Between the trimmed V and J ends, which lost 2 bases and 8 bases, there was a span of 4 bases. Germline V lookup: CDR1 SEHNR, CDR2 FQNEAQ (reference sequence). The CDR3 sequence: CASSLQDSPLHF. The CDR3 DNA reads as TGTGCCAGCAGCTTACAGGATTCACCCCTCCACTTT.

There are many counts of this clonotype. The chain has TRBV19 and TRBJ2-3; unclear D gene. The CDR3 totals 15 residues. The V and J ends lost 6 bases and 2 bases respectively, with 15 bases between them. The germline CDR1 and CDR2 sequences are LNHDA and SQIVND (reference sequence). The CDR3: CASSLAEQITDTQYF. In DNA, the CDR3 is TGTGCCAGTAGCCTCGCCGAACAGATCACAGATACGCAGTATTTT.

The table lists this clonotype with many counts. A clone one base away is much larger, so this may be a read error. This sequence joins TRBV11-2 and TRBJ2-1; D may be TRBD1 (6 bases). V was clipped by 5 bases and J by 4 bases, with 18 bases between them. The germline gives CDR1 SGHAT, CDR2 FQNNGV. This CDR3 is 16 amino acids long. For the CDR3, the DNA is TGTGCCAGCAGCCCCCACACAGGGCCCCGATACAATGAGCAGTTCTTC. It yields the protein CASSPHTGPRYNEQFF.

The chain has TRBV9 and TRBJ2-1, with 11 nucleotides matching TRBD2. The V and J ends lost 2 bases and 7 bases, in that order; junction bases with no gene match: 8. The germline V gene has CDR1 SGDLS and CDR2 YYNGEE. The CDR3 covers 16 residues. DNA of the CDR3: TGTGCCAGCAGCGTCGATTGGACTAGCGGGTCTAATGAGCAGTTCTTC. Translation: CASSVDWTSGSNEQFF.

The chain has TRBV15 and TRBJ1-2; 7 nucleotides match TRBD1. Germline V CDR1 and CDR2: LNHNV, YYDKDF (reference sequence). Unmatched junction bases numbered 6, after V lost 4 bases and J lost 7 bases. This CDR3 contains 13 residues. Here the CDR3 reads CATSTDRVSGYTF. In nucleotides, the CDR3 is TGTGCCACCAGCACAGACAGGGTGAGTGGCTACACCTTC.

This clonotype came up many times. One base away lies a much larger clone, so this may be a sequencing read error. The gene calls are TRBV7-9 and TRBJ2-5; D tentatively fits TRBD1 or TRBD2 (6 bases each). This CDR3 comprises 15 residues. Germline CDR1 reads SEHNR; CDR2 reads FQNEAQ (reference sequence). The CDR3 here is CASSFFVGGQETQHF. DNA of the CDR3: TGTGCCAGCAGCTTTTTCGTGGGGGGCCAAGAGACCCAGCACTTC.

The CDR3 sequence is CSVEGNAGTSGNPLYEQYF. CDR3 coding DNA: TGCAGCGTTGAAGGGAACGCCGGGACTAGCGGGAACCCCCTTTACGAGCAGTACTTC. The rearrangement links TRBV29-1 to TRBJ2-7, with 13 bases matching TRBD2. The J segment lost 4 bases and the V segment lost 1 base, leaving 16 bases of the junction unmatched. The CDR3 loop spans 19 amino acids. Per the germline V gene, CDR1 is SQVTM and CDR2 is ANQGSEA.

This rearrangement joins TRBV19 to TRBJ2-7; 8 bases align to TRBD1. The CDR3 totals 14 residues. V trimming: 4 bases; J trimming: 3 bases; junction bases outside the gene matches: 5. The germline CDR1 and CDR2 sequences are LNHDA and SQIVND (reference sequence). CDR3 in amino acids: CASSRTGQIYEQYF. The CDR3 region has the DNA TGTGCCAGTAGTAGGACAGGGCAGATCTACGAGCAGTACTTC.

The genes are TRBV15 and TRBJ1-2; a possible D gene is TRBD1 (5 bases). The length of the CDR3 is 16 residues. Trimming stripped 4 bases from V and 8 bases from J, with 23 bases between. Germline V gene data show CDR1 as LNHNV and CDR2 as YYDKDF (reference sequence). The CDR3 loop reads CATSTTDVLGGRGYTF. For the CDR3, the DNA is TGTGCCACCAGCACTACCGACGTCTTGGGGGGGAGAGGCTACACCTTC.

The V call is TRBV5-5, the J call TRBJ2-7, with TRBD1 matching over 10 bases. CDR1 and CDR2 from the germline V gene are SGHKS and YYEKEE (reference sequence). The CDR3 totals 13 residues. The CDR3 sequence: CAAAGDRGYEQYF. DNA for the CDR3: TGTGCAGCAGCGGGGGACAGGGGCTACGAGCAGTACTTC.

CDR3 in amino acids: CASNDGGKVAQYF. In DNA form, the CDR3 reads TGTGCCAGTAATGACGGGGGAAAGGTTGCGCAGTATTTT. This sequence joins TRBV19 and TRBJ2-3; tentatively, D is TRBD2 (6 bases). The CDR3 extends over 13 amino acids. The germline gives CDR1 LNHDA, CDR2 SQIVND (reference sequence). V lost 7 bases and J 10 bases, leaving 18 bases between the germline ends. Combining the CDR3 with reference TRBV19 and TRBJ2-3 gives the whole variable domain DGGITQSPKYLFRKEGQNVTLSCEQNLNHDAMYWYRQDPGQGLRLIYYSQIVNDFQKGDIAEGYSVSREKKESFPLTVTSAQKNPTAFYLCASNDGGKVAQYFGPGTRLTVL.

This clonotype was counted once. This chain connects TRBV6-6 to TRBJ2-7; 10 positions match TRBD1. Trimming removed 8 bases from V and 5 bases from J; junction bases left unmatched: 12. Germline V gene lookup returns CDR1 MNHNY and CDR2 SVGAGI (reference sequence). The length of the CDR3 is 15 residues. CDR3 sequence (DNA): TGTGCCAGCGCCGGATCCGGGACAGGGGTACACGAGCAGTACTTC. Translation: CASAGSGTGVHEQYF.

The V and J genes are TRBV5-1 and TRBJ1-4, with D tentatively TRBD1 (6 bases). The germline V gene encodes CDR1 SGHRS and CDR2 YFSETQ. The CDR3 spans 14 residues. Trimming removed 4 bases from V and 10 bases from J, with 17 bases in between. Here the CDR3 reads CASSGEGGSGKLFF. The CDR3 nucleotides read TGCGCCAGCAGCGGGGAGGGGGGATCCGGAAAACTGTTTTTT.

CDR3 sequence (DNA): TGTGCCAGCAGCCCCCGACTGGGGGAACAGCCCCAGCATTTT. Translation gives CASSPRLGEQPQHF. V usage is TRBV9 and J usage is TRBJ1-5; D is perhaps TRBD1 (5 bases). The CDR3 sequence is 14 residues long. Germline lookup yields CDR1 SGDLS and CDR2 YYNGEE. V was clipped by 4 bases and J by 7 bases, with 15 bases between them.

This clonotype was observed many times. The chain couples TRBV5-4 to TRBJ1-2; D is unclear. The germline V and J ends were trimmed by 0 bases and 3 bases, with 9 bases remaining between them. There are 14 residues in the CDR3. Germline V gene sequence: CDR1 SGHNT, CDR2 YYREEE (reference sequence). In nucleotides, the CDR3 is TGTGCCAGCAGCTTGGAGTCGGAGGACTATGGCTACACCTTC. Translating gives CASSLESEDYGYTF.

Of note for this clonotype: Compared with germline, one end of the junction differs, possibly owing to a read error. The DNA of the CDR3 is TGCAGCCTTGAGAGCGGGGGATACGAGCAGTACTTC. Its protein is CSLESGGYEQYF. The chain combines TRBV29-1 with TRBJ2-7; the match to TRBD2 covers 8 bases. This CDR3 comprises 12 residues. The germline V gene has CDR1 SQVTM and CDR2 ANQGSEA.

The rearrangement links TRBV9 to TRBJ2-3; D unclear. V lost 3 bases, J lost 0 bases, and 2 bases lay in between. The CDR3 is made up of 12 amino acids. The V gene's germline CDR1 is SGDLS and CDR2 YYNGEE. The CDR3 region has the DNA TGTGCCAGCAGCGGTAGCACAGATACGCAGTATTTT. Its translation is CASSGSTDTQYF.

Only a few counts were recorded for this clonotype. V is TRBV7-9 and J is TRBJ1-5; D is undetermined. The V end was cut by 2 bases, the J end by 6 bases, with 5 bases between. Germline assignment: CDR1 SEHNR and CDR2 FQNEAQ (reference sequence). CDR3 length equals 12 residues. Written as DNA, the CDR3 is TGTGCCAGCAGCTTATTAAGTCAGCCCCAGCATTTT. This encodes CASSLLSQPQHF.

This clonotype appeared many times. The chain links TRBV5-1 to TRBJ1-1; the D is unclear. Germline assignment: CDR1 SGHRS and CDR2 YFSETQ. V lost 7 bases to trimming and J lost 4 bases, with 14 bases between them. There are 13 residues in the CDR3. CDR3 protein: CASAETEFTEAFF. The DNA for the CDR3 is TGCGCCAGCGCTGAAACAGAGTTCACTGAAGCTTTCTTT.

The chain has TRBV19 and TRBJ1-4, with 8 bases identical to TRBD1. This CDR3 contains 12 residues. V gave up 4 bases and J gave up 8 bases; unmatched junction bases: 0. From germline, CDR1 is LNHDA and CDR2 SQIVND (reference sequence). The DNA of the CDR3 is TGTGCCAGTAGTAACAGGGGGGAAAAACTGTTTTTT. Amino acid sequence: CASSNRGEKLFF.

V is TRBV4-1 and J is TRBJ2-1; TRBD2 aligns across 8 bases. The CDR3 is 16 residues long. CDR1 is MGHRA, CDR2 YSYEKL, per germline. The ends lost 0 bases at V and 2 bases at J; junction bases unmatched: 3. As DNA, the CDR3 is TGCGCCAGCAGCCAAGAACAGCGGGGGCCCTACAATGAGCAGTTCTTC. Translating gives CASSQEQRGPYNEQFF.

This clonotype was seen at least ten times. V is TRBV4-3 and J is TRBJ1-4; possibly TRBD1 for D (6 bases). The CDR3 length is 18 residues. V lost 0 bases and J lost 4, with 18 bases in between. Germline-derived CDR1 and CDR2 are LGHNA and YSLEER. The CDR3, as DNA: TGCGCCAGCAGCCAAGATGAACCAGGGGTGGGGGGTAATGAAAAACTGTTTTTT. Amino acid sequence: CASSQDEPGVGGNEKLFF.

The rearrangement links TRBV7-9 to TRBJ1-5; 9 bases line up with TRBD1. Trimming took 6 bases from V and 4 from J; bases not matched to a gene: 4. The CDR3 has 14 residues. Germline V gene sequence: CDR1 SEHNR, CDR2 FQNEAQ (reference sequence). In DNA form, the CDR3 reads TGTGCCAGCAGTTCGACAGGGGGAAATCAGCCCCAGCATTTT. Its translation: CASSSTGGNQPQHF.